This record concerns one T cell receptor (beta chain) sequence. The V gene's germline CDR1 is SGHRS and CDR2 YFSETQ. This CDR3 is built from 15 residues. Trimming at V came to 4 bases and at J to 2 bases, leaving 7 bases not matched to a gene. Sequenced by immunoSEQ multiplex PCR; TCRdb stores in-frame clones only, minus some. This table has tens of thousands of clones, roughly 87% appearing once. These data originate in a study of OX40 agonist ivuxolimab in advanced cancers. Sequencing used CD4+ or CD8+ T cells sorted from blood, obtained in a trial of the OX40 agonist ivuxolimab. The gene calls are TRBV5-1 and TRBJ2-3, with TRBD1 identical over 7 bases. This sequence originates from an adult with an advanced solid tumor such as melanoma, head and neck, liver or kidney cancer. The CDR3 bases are TGCGCCAGCAGCCAGACAGGGTTACCCACAGATACGCAGTATTTT. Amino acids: CASSQTGLPTDTQYF.